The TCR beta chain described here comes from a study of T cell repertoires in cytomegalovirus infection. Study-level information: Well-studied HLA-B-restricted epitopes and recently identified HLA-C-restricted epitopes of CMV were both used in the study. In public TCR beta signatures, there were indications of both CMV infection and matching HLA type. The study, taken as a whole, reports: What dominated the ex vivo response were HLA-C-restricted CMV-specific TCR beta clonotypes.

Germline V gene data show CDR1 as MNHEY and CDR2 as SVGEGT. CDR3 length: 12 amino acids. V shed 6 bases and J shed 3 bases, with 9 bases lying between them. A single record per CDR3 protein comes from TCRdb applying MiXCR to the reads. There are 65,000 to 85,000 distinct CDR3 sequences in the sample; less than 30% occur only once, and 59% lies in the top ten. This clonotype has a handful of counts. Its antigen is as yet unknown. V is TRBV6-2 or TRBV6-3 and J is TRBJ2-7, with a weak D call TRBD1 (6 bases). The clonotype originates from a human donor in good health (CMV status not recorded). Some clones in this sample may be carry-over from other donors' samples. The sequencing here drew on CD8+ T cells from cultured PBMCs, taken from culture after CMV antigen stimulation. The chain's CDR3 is CASRLQGYEQYF. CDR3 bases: TGTGCCAGCAGGCTACAGGGCTACGAGCAGTACTTC.